Listed below are T cell receptor beta chains from one sample, sequenced in a study of blood T cell repertoires in COVID-19. Clones were sequenced by immunoSEQ multiplex PCR, and TCRdb holds only the in-frame ones, with some missing. The sample includes about 360,000 clones, around 88% of them seen just once. The sequenced material came from peripheral blood. The receptors originated from an older woman with COVID-19, enrolled during active disease. Both conserved end residues are part of each CDR3.

v_call	j_call	cdr3_aa
TRBV15	TRBJ2-2	CATSRDPGPAGELFF
TRBV6-2/TRBV6-3	TRBJ2-3	CASSASRDFTPQPQYF
TRBV7-9	TRBJ2-5	CASSLGTSGGQETQYF
TRBV7-9	TRBJ2-3	CASRMGGSTDTQYF
TRBV5-6	TRBJ1-2	CASSVGSRSGNYGYTF
TRBV20-1	TRBJ1-1	CSASKGPVNTEAFF
TRBV12-5	TRBJ1-4	CASGSGTGNEKLFF
TRBV7-2	TRBJ2-1	CASSFSSGGPYNEQFF
TRBV18	TRBJ2-7	CASSLRDREGYEQYF
TRBV3-1/TRBV3-2	TRBJ1-2	CASSRGVYGYTF
TRBV5-4	TRBJ1-6	CASSLGGVASPLHF
TRBV3-1/TRBV3-2	TRBJ2-7	CASSQERIGRPSGTSGGSYEQYF
TRBV30	TRBJ2-2	CASIAGTVNTGELFF
TRBV4-2	TRBJ1-2	CASRQGAGAYYGYTF
TRBV12-5	TRBJ1-4	CASGFVGGLEEKLFF
TRBV11-2	TRBJ1-1	CASSRRMVGVPTFSAFF
TRBV10-1	TRBJ2-5	CASSDGTKETQYF
TRBV3-1/TRBV3-2	TRBJ2-1	CASSPITGIIGEQFF
TRBV6-5	TRBJ1-6	CASRGQAVNSPLHF
TRBV5-1	TRBJ2-1	CASSLARTGTYNEQFF
TRBV11-3	TRBJ1-1	CASSLDFRAQAFF
TRBV27	TRBJ2-7	CASSLSAEAYEQYF
TRBV7-6	TRBJ1-5	CASSLEQGNQPQHF
TRBV9	TRBJ2-7	CASSHGTSGGYEQYF
TRBV5-1	TRBJ2-5	CASSKGGGQETQYF
TRBV5-8	TRBJ1-1	CASSPRLLPNTEAFF
TRBV27	TRBJ1-4	CASSSGTSSGEKLFF
TRBV5-4	TRBJ2-2	CASSLARGARTGELFF
TRBV30	TRBJ1-5	CAWSMADQPQHF
TRBV7-2	TRBJ2-7	CASSLVADSYEQYF
TRBV10-3	TRBJ1-1	CAISVSNRGNTEAFF
TRBV9	TRBJ2-1	CASSVEGLARSGEQFF
TRBV30	TRBJ1-6	CASTGLIYNSPLHF
TRBV27	TRBJ1-2	CASSPTDGRVYGYTF
TRBV19	TRBJ1-2	CATIGQGKDYGYTF
TRBV4-1	TRBJ1-1	CASSHRTEAFF
TRBV13	TRBJ1-5	CASSLGQPNQPQHF
TRBV30	TRBJ2-3	CAWSVLMGTQYF
TRBV5-6	TRBJ1-2	CASSYSPGQGGWGYTF
TRBV2	TRBJ1-2	CATLGQARDEDYGYTF
TRBV2	TRBJ2-5	CASSAFPPGTGGETQYF
TRBV18	TRBJ1-1	CASSPDRGNAAFF
TRBV10-3	TRBJ1-6	CAISEDATGGSYNSPLHF
TRBV10-3	TRBJ1-2	CAISESQGASWGYTF
TRBV24-1	TRBJ2-1	CATSGQDEQFF
TRBV18	TRBJ2-4	CASSPTGIQYF
TRBV6-5	TRBJ2-5	CASTVIVGGETQYF
TRBV29-1	TRBJ2-2	CSGRTSGGNTGELFF
TRBV19	TRBJ2-7	CASNSGQFSYEQYF
TRBV19	TRBJ1-1	CASSLVGGANTEAFF
TRBV21-1	TRBJ1-3	CARGRSPRSGNTIYF
TRBV4-1	TRBJ2-7	CASSRGLAGKSYEQYF
TRBV7-9	TRBJ2-1	CASSPHFGGAIDNEQFF
TRBV15	TRBJ1-1	CATSRGGTGGTEAFF
TRBV19	TRBJ2-7	CASSIVHGGSYEQYF
TRBV11-3	TRBJ1-3	CASSRGTGEARTIYF
TRBV10-3	TRBJ1-2	CAISLDSNYGYTF
TRBV2	TRBJ1-2	CASVLGDRGVGYTF
TRBV11-2	TRBJ1-5	CASSLHGTANQPQHF
TRBV7-8	TRBJ1-2	CASSSGTGSLYGYTF